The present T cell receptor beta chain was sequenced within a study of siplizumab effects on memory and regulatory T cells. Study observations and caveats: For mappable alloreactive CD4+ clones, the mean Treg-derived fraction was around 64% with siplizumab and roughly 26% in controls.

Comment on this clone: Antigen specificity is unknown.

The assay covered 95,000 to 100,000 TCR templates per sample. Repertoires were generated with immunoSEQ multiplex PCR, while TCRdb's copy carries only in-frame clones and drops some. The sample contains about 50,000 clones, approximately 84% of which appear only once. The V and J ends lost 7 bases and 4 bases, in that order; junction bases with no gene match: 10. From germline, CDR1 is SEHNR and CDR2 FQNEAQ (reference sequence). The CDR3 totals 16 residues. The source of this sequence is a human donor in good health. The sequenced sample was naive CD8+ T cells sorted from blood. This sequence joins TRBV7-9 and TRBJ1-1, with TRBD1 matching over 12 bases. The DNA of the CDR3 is TGTGCCAGCACCGACCGGGACAGGGGGCCGGGCACTGAAGCTTTCTTT. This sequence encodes CASTDRDRGPGTEAFF.